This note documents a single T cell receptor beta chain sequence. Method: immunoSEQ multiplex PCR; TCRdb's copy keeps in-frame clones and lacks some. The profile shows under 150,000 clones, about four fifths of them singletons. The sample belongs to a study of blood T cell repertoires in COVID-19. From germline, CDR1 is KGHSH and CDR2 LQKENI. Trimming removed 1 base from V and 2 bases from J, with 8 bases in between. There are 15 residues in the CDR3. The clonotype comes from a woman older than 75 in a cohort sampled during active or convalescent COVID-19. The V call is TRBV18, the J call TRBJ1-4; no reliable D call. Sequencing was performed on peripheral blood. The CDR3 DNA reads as TGTGCCAGCTCACCACAAGGGAGGACTAATGAAAAACTGTTTTTT. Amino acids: CASSPQGRTNEKLFF.